The 29 T cell receptor beta chains below all came from one sample that was sequenced in a study of blood T cell repertoires in COVID-19. TCRdb's copy holds only in-frame clones and misses some; the assay was immunoSEQ multiplex PCR. Of 120,000 or so clones in the sample, roughly four fifths were seen once. Sequenced material: peripheral blood. These receptors all stem from a woman aged 45-65 years with acute or convalescent COVID-19.

V and J are TRBV28 and TRBJ1-1; 7 bases are a match to TRBD1. CDR1 is MDHEN, CDR2 SYDVKM, per germline. This CDR3 has 16 amino acids. Trimming removed 1 base from V and 3 bases from J; junction bases left unmatched: 8. CDR3 bases: TGTGCCAGCAGTTTATCCCTCCAGGGGGACCACACTGAAGCTTTCTTT. Translation: CASSLSLQGDHTEAFF.

This chain links TRBV7-3 with TRBJ1-1; D not resolved. Trimming cost V 2 bases and J 1 base, with 5 bases left between them. CDR1 and CDR2 (germline): SGHTA, FQGTGA. The CDR3 sequence is 13 residues long. For the CDR3, the DNA is TGTGCCAGCAGCTTACAAAAGAACACTGAAGCTTTCTTT. Its translation: CASSLQKNTEAFF.

The gene calls are TRBV14 and TRBJ1-1; tentatively, D is TRBD1 (5 bases). CDR1 SGHDN and CDR2 FVKESK come from the germline V gene. The CDR3 consists of 14 residues. Trimming stripped 5 bases from V and 4 bases from J, with 14 bases between. The CDR3, as DNA: TGTGCCAGCAGCTCACAGGTTTCGAGCACTGAAGCTTTCTTT. This encodes CASSSQVSSTEAFF.

The chain joins TRBV9 to TRBJ1-4; 8 nucleotides match TRBD1. Looked up from germline, CDR1 is SGDLS and CDR2 is YYNGEE. This CDR3 is 15 amino acids long. V trimming: 4 bases; J trimming: 8 bases; junction bases outside the gene matches: 10. The CDR3 nucleotides are TGTGCCAGCAGCCCGGGGACAGGAGCCATCGAAAAACTGTTTTTT. Protein product: CASSPGTGAIEKLFF.

This sequence joins TRBV5-1 and TRBJ2-3; 9 positions match TRBD1. V gave up 4 bases and J gave up 6 bases; unmatched junction bases: 9. Germline V gene lookup returns CDR1 SGHRS and CDR2 YFSETQ. There are 15 residues in the CDR3. The CDR3 loop is CASSGGQGGGDTQYF. The CDR3 DNA reads as TGCGCCAGCAGCGGGGGACAGGGAGGCGGCGATACGCAGTATTTT.

This chain links TRBV24-1 with TRBJ2-1; 11 nucleotides match TRBD2. The CDR3 covers 19 residues. Germline V gene sequence: CDR1 KGHDR, CDR2 SFDVKD. Trimming took 5 bases from V and 6 from J; bases not matched to a gene: 17. The CDR3: CATSGRAGGTSGGGNEQFF. The DNA of the CDR3 is TGTGCCACCAGTGGGAGGGCTGGTGGGACTAGCGGAGGGGGCAATGAGCAGTTCTTC.

V is TRBV24-1 and J is TRBJ1-5; D is possibly TRBD1 (6 bases). Looked up from germline, CDR1 is KGHDR and CDR2 is SFDVKD. CDR3 length: 15 amino acids. V shed 3 bases and J shed 4 bases, with 12 bases lying between them. DNA of the CDR3: TGTGCCACCAGTGATACACTGACAGGTAATCAGCCCCAGCATTTT. Protein product: CATSDTLTGNQPQHF.

The genes are TRBV18 and TRBJ1-1, with D perhaps matching TRBD1 (5 bases). V shed 2 bases and J shed 1 base, with 5 bases lying between them. CDR1 KGHSH and CDR2 LQKENI come from the germline V gene. This CDR3 region has 13 residues. The CDR3 DNA is TGTGCCAGCTCACCAGGACAGAACACTGAAGCTTTCTTT. Translated: CASSPGQNTEAFF. The whole variable domain, filled in from reference TRBV18 and TRBJ1-1, reads NAGVMQNPRHLVRRRGQEARLRCSPMKGHSHVYWYRQLPEEGLKFMVYLQKENIIDESGMPKERFSAEFPKEGPSILRIQQVVRGDSAAYFCASSPGQNTEAFFGQGTRLTVV.

V and J are TRBV2 and TRBJ2-3; D might be TRBD2 (6 bases). Germline CDR1 SNHLY, CDR2 FYNNEI. The CDR3 is 16 residues long. Trimming took off 8 bases at V and 6 bases at J, with 24 bases between the two ends. The CDR3 region has the DNA TGTGCCAGCCGGGGGACTGGCCTCACCTCCCCGGATACGCAGTATTTT. As protein: CASRGTGLTSPDTQYF.

This clone came up a few times. The chain joins TRBV9 to TRBJ2-5, with D unresolved. Between the trimmed V and J ends, which lost 3 bases and 0 bases, there was a span of 9 bases. This CDR3 is 14 amino acids long. The germline CDR1 and CDR2 sequences are SGDLS and YYNGEE. Written as DNA, the CDR3 is TGTGCCAGCAGCGCCGCCGGGTACCAAGAGACCCAGTACTTC. It yields the protein CASSAAGYQETQYF.

This clone was recorded once. This chain uses TRBV2 with TRBJ2-5; D not resolved. Trimming took 3 bases from V and 5 from J, leaving 7 bases between them. CDR1 SNHLY and CDR2 FYNNEI come from the germline V gene. CDR3 length equals 12 residues. CDR3 protein: CASSDRWETQYF. The CDR3 DNA is TGTGCCAGCAGTGACCGGTGGGAGACCCAGTACTTC.

The V gene is TRBV27, the J gene TRBJ2-6; 7 bases are shared with TRBD1. Germline trimming cut 5 bases from V and 6 bases from J; bases unmatched to any gene: 13. This CDR3 has 17 residues. Per germline, CDR1 MNHEY and CDR2 SMNVEV (reference sequence). The CDR3 nucleotides are TGTGCCAGCAGTCCCCGGGACAGCATCACTGAGGCCAACGTCCTGACTTTC. Its protein product is CASSPRDSITEANVLTF. Full variable domain (missing parts from reference TRBV27 and TRBJ2-6): EAQVTQNPRYLITVTGKKLTVTCSQNMNHEYMSWYRQDPGLGLRQIYYSMNVEVTDKGDVPEGYKVSRKEKRNFPLILESPSPNQTSLYFCASSPRDSITEANVLTFGAGSRLTVL.

The chain couples TRBV7-8 to TRBJ1-5; D may be TRBD1 (5 bases). Trimming removed 3 bases from V and 5 bases from J, with 20 bases in between. The CDR3 spans 17 residues. Germline assignment: CDR1 SGHVS and CDR2 FQNEAQ. The CDR3 protein is CASSFRAGGIWDQPQHF. For the CDR3, the DNA is TGTGCCAGCAGCTTTCGGGCTGGGGGGATTTGGGATCAGCCCCAGCATTTT.

The table lists this clone with a few counts. The chain links TRBV3-1 (or the pseudogene TRBV3-2) to TRBJ2-3; unclear D gene. The CDR3 consists of 11 residues. The germline V and J ends were trimmed by 5 bases and 4 bases, with 4 bases remaining between them. In germline, CDR1 is LGHDT, CDR2 YNNKEL (reference sequence). CDR3 residues: CASSFSDTQYF. The DNA of the CDR3 is TGTGCCAGCAGCTTCTCAGATACGCAGTATTTT.

Comments on this clone: A read error may account for a junction end that differs from germline. The rearrangement joins TRBV3-1 (or the pseudogene TRBV3-2) to TRBJ1-5; D perhaps matches TRBD1 (6 bases). Germline-derived CDR1 and CDR2 are LGHDT and YNNKEL (reference sequence). CDR3 size: 13 residues. This CDR3 is CASSLTLQGILRF. For the CDR3, the DNA is TGTGCCAGCAGCCTAACCCTCCAGGGGATCCTTCGTTTT.

The rearrangement links TRBV2 to TRBJ1-1, with 7 bases lining up with TRBD1. This CDR3 contains 14 residues. The ends lost 3 bases at V and 2 bases at J; junction bases unmatched: 3. CDR1 and CDR2 (germline): SNHLY, FYNNEI. CDR3 sequence: CASSEGQTNTEAFF. CDR3 in DNA: TGTGCCAGCAGTGAGGGACAGACTAACACTGAAGCTTTCTTT. The full variable domain, its missing parts supplied by reference TRBV2 and TRBJ1-1, is EPEVTQTPSHQVTQMGQEVILRCVPISNHLYFYWYRQILGQKVEFLVSFYNNEISEKSEIFDDQFSVERPDGSNFTLKIRSTKLEDSAMYFCASSEGQTNTEAFFGQGTRLTVV.

The J gene is TRBJ1-2, the V gene TRBV19; 9 bases fit TRBD1. This CDR3 region has 15 residues. The V and J ends lost 6 bases and 5 bases, in that order; junction bases with no gene match: 10. Germline V gene lookup returns CDR1 LNHDA and CDR2 SQIVND (reference sequence). The CDR3 nucleotides are TGTGCCAGTAGCAGGGACAGGGAATATCGGTATGGCTACACCTTC. It is translated as CASSRDREYRYGYTF.

The genes are TRBV2 and TRBJ2-7; 7 nucleotides agree with TRBD1. Unmatched junction bases numbered 9, after V lost 6 bases and J lost 4 bases. Germline V gene lookup returns CDR1 SNHLY and CDR2 FYNNEI. CDR3 length: 14 residues. The CDR3 is CASSSGTASYEQYF. The CDR3 DNA follows: TGTGCCAGCAGCTCCGGGACAGCATCTTACGAGCAGTACTTC.

The rearrangement uses TRBV2 and TRBJ1-5; a weak D match, TRBD1 (5 bases). V lost 4 bases to trimming and J lost 0 bases, with 22 bases between them. Germline CDR1 reads SNHLY; CDR2 reads FYNNEI. The CDR3 length is 19 residues. In DNA, the CDR3 is TGTGCCAGCAGTGTCCCCCGGGACGGGGGTGGGGATAGCAATCAGCCCCAGCATTTT. Its protein product is CASSVPRDGGGDSNQPQHF.

This clone showed up just once. J is TRBJ2-7 and V is TRBV10-3; 10 bases agree with TRBD2. Trimming took 0 bases from V and 4 from J; bases not matched to a gene: 6. The CDR3 is made up of 16 amino acids. CDR1 is ENHRY, CDR2 SYGVKD, per germline. CDR3 region: CAISESWASGSYEQYF. The DNA of the CDR3 is TGTGCCATCAGTGAGTCCTGGGCTAGCGGGAGTTACGAGCAGTACTTC.

This chain connects TRBV10-3 to TRBJ1-4; D may be TRBD1 (6 bases). The CDR3 consists of 15 residues. V lost 0 bases to trimming and J lost 3 bases, with 8 bases between them. CDR1 and CDR2 (germline): ENHRY, SYGVKD. CDR3 sequence (DNA): TGTGCCATCAGTGAGTCGACAGGAGCTAATGAAAAACTGTTTTTT. It yields the protein CAISESTGANEKLFF.

This clone showed up just once. V gene TRBV19 combines with J gene TRBJ1-1; D might be TRBD1 (5 bases). Trimming shortened V by 5 bases and J by 5 bases, and 15 bases separated the two germline ends. The germline V gene has CDR1 LNHDA and CDR2 SQIVND (reference sequence). The CDR3 runs 14 residues. The CDR3 protein is CASSRQSWLTEAFF. The CDR3, as DNA: TGTGCCAGTAGTCGACAGAGCTGGCTGACTGAAGCTTTCTTT.

The chain uses TRBV19 and TRBJ1-5, with D possibly TRBD1 on 5 matching bases. CDR3 length equals 13 residues. Trimming shortened V by 6 bases and J by 4 bases, and 10 bases separated the two germline ends. Germline V gene data show CDR1 as LNHDA and CDR2 as SQIVND (reference sequence). The CDR3 loop reads CASRRQQNQPQHF. CDR3 nucleotide sequence: TGTGCCAGTAGAAGACAGCAGAATCAGCCCCAGCATTTT.

The chain couples TRBV7-8 to TRBJ2-1; 8 positions match TRBD2. This CDR3 spans 16 amino acids. J gave up 7 bases and V 3 bases, and 11 bases lay outside the gene matches. The germline CDR1 and CDR2 sequences are SGHVS and FQNEAQ. CDR3: CASSFNLGLVANEQFF. The CDR3 DNA sequence: TGTGCCAGCAGCTTTAATCTGGGACTAGTTGCTAATGAGCAGTTCTTC.

This clone was picked up one time. This chain uses TRBV14 with TRBJ1-2; D uncertain. CDR3 size: 15 residues. The germline V and J ends were trimmed by 5 bases and 5 bases, with 18 bases remaining between them. Germline CDR1 and CDR2: SGHDN and FVKESK. The CDR3 is CASSSTTGVSYGYTF. CDR3 nucleotides: TGTGCCAGCAGCTCAACAACGGGAGTTTCGTATGGCTACACCTTC.

The sample holds one count of this clone. V is TRBV5-1 and J is TRBJ2-2; possible D gene TRBD1, 5 bases. CDR1 SGHRS and CDR2 YFSETQ come from the germline V gene. CDR3 length equals 17 residues. Trimming took 3 bases from V and 1 from J, leaving 16 bases between them. CDR3 sequence: CASSSQAQGKNTGELFF. The CDR3 coding sequence is TGCGCCAGCAGCTCTCAAGCCCAGGGAAAGAACACCGGGGAGCTGTTTTTT.

The rearrangement uses TRBV10-3 and TRBJ1-2; the D gene is possibly TRBD1 (6 bases). Trimming stripped 4 bases from V and 4 bases from J, with 10 bases between. The length of the CDR3 is 13 residues. CDR1 is ENHRY, CDR2 SYGVKD, per germline. For the CDR3, the DNA is TGTGCCATCAGTGCGCAGGGGCCCTATGGCTACACCTTC. As protein: CAISAQGPYGYTF.

V is TRBV9 and J is TRBJ1-4, with D possibly being TRBD1 (5 bases). This CDR3 contains 18 residues. CDR1 is SGDLS and CDR2 is YYNGEE in the germline V gene. With 0 bases removed from V and 0 bases from J, the gap between germline ends came to 15 bases. In DNA, the CDR3 is TGTGCCAGCAGCGTAGGGTTAGCAGGGATTGCAACTAATGAAAAACTGTTTTTT. Encoded protein: CASSVGLAGIATNEKLFF.

This sequence joins TRBV19 and TRBJ1-5, with TRBD1 identical over 12 bases. Per the germline V gene, CDR1 is LNHDA and CDR2 is SQIVND (reference sequence). After removal of 4 bases from V and 6 bases from J, the junction contained 19 bases not matched to a gene. The CDR3 covers 20 residues. CDR3 in DNA: TGTGCCAGTAGTAGACTCCGGGACAGGGGGCTTATATTTTCGGGTCAGCCCCAGCATTTT. Its translation: CASSRLRDRGLIFSGQPQHF. Full variable domain (missing parts from reference TRBV19 and TRBJ1-5): DGGITQSPKYLFRKEGQNVTLSCEQNLNHDAMYWYRQDPGQGLRLIYYSQIVNDFQKGDIAEGYSVSREKKESFPLTVTSAQKNPTAFYLCASSRLRDRGLIFSGQPQHFGDGTRLSIL.